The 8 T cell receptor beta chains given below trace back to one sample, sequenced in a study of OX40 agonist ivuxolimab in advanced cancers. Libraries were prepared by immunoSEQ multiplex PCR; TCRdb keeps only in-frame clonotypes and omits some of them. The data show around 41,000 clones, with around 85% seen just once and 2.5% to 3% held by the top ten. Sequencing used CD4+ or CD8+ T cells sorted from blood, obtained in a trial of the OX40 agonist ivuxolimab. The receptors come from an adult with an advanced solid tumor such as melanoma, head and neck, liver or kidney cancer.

The CDR3, as DNA: TGCACCAGCAGCCGACTTACAGATACGCAGTATTTT. Its translation is CTSSRLTDTQYF. This sequence joins TRBV1 and TRBJ2-3; the DNA was not compared with TRBD2, the D call given in the table. TRBV1 corresponds to a pseudogene. The CDR3 is 12 residues long.

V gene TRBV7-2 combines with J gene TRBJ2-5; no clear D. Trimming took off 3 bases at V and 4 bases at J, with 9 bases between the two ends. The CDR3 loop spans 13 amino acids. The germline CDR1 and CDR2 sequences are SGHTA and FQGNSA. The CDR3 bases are TGTGCCAGCAGCTTCCAGGCAGGAGAGACCCAGTACTTC. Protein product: CASSFQAGETQYF.

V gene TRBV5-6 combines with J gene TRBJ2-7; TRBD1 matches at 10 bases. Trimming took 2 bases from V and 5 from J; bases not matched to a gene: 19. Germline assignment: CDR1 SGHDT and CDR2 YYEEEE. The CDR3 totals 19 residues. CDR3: CASSFITLPSTGGLHEQYF. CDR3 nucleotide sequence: TGTGCCAGCAGCTTTATCACTCTCCCATCGACAGGGGGCCTCCACGAGCAGTACTTC.

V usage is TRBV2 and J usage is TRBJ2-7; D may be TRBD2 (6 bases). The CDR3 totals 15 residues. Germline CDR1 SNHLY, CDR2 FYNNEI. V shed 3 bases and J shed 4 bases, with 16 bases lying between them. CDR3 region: CASSEEGPSIYEQYF. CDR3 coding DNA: TGTGCCAGCAGTGAGGAGGGCCCCTCAATTTACGAGCAGTACTTC. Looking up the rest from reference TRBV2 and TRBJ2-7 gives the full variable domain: EPEVTQTPSHQVTQMGQEVILRCVPISNHLYFYWYRQILGQKVEFLVSFYNNEISEKSEIFDDQFSVERPDGSNFTLKIRSTKLEDSAMYFCASSEEGPSIYEQYFGPGTRLTVT.

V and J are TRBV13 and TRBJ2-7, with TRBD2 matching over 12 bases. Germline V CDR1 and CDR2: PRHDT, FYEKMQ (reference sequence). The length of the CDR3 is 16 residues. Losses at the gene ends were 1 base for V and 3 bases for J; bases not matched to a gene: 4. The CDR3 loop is CASSLVRLAGDYEQYF. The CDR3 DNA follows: TGTGCCAGCAGCTTAGTTCGACTAGCGGGAGACTACGAGCAGTACTTC.

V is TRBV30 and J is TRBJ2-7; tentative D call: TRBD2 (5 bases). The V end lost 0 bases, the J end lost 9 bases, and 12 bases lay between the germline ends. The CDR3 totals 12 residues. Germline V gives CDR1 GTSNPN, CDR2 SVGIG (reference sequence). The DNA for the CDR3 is TGTGCCTGGAGTGTACGGGGTGTGGGGCAGTACTTC. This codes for CAWSVRGVGQYF.

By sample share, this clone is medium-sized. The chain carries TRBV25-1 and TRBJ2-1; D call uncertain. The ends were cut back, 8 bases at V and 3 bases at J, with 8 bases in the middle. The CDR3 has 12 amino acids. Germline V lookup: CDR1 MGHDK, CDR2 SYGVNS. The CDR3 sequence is CASARSYNEQFF. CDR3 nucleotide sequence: TGTGCCAGCGCACGAAGCTACAATGAGCAGTTCTTC.

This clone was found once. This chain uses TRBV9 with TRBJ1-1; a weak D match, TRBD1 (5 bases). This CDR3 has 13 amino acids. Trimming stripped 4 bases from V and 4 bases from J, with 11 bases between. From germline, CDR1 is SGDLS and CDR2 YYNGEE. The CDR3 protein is CASSKQATTEAFF. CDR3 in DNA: TGTGCCAGCAGCAAACAGGCAACCACTGAAGCTTTCTTT.